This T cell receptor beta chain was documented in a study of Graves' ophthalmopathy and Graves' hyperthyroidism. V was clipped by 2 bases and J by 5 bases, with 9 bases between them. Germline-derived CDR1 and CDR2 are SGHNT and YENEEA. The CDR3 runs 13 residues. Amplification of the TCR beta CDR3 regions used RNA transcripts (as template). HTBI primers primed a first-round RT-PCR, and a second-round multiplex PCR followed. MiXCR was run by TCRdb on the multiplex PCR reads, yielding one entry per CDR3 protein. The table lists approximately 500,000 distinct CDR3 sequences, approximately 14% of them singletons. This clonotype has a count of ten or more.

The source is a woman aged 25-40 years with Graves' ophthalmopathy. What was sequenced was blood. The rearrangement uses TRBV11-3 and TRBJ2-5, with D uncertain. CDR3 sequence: CASSLRLRETQYF. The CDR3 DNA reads TGTGCCAGCAGCTTAAGGCTACGGGAGACCCAGTACTTC.